The 28 T cell receptor beta chains below come from one sample, sequenced in a study of naive and memory T cell subsets. Whole-study results and caveats: A few larger clonotypes appeared in naive repertoires, especially CD8, possibly memory cells re-expressing CD45RA.

An equimolar mix of two oligonucleotides served as the beta constant-region primer for TRBC1 and TRBC2. Four rounds of PCR amplified the ligated cDNA using nested alpha and beta constant-region primers plus SP2. From the UMI-ligation and nested PCR reads, TCRdb called clonotypes with MiXCR, one entry per CDR3 protein. The sample carries over 110,000 distinct CDR3 sequences, approximately 20% recorded once. For these receptors, no antigen is known. Sequenced material: naive CD8+ T cells from blood. All receptors come from a human donor in good health.

A few counts support this clonotype. The chain recombines TRBV28 with TRBJ2-7; D tentatively reads TRBD1 or TRBD2 (5 bases each). V was cut by 5 bases and J by 4 bases, with 18 bases left in between. This CDR3 has 15 residues. The germline V gene encodes CDR1 MDHEN and CDR2 SYDVKM. CDR3 protein: CASSETRGRRYEQYF. As DNA, the CDR3 is TGTGCCAGCAGTGAAACTAGGGGCAGAAGGTACGAGCAGTACTTC. The whole variable domain, remainder taken from reference TRBV28 and TRBJ2-7, is DVKVTQSSRYLVKRTGEKVFLECVQDMDHENMFWYRQDPGLGLRLIYFSYDVKMKEKGDIPEGYSVSREKKERFSLILESASTNQTSMYLCASSETRGRRYEQYFGPGTRLTVT.

Details on this clonotype: At one end, the junction sequence differs from germline, possibly due to a read error. This rearrangement joins TRBV27 to TRBJ1-5; no firm D call. CDR1 and CDR2 from the germline V gene are MNHEY and SMNVEV (reference sequence). The CDR3 loop spans 16 amino acids. The CDR3 reads CASSLSYPPSSQPQHF. For the CDR3, the DNA is TGTGCCAGCAGTCTATCTTATCCCCCGAGCAGTCAGCCCCAGCATTTT.

This chain uses TRBV4-1 with TRBJ2-7, with D unresolved. The ends were cut back, 4 bases at V and 3 bases at J, with 16 bases in the middle. The CDR3 spans 15 residues. Germline V gene sequence: CDR1 MGHRA, CDR2 YSYEKL. The CDR3 DNA sequence: TGCGCCAGCAGCCGAACCGATGGACCGGGCTACGAGCAGTACTTC. Its translation: CASSRTDGPGYEQYF.

For this clonotype: A single base separates this from a much larger clone, so it may be a read error. The gene calls are TRBV12-3 or TRBV12-4 and TRBJ2-3, with no clear D. The V end lost 6 bases, the J end lost 2 bases, and 3 bases lay between the germline ends. The CDR3 is made up of 11 amino acids. The CDR3 sequence is CASRFTDTQYF. CDR3 coding DNA: TGTGCCAGCAGGTTCACAGATACGCAGTATTTT.

The chain recombines TRBV12-3 or TRBV12-4 with TRBJ1-5; D gene uncertain. V lost 1 base to trimming and J lost 6 bases, with 7 bases between them. This CDR3 contains 13 residues. The CDR3 DNA follows: TGTGCCAGCAGTTTAGGGGTGGTTCAGCCCCAGCATTTT. Amino acid sequence: CASSLGVVQPQHF.

There are a few counts of this clonotype. The CDR3 is CASSSAGSYNEQFF. CDR3 sequence (DNA): TGTGCCAGCAGTTCGGCGGGATCCTACAATGAGCAGTTCTTC. The J gene is TRBJ2-1, the V gene TRBV27; tentatively, D is TRBD2 (6 bases). V lost 4 bases to trimming and J lost 1 base, with 8 bases between them. Germline values: CDR1 MNHEY, CDR2 SMNVEV (reference sequence). The CDR3 runs to 14 residues.

V and J are TRBV4-1 and TRBJ1-2, with 10 bases identical to TRBD1. V dropped 1 base and J dropped 2; count of bases not matched to a gene: 4. The CDR3 is 16 amino acids. Germline V lookup: CDR1 MGHRA, CDR2 YSYEKL. CDR3 in amino acids: CASSQVQGQGNYGYTF. For the CDR3, the DNA is TGCGCCAGCAGCCAAGTTCAGGGACAGGGGAACTATGGCTACACCTTC.

A few counts support this clonotype. The genes are TRBV11-2 and TRBJ2-7; 7 bases align to TRBD1. After removal of 1 base from V and 3 bases from J, the junction contained 6 bases not matched to a gene. Germline V CDR1 and CDR2: SGHAT, FQNNGV. The CDR3 loop spans 15 amino acids. The CDR3 is CASSLVGDSYYEQYF. The CDR3 DNA reads TGTGCCAGCAGCTTAGTGGGGGACAGTTACTACGAGCAGTACTTC.

In this sample, this clonotype turned up a few times. The V call is TRBV13, the J call TRBJ2-7; tentative D call: TRBD1 (6 bases). This CDR3 region has 14 residues. CDR1 is PRHDT, CDR2 FYEKMQ, per germline (reference sequence). Trimming removed 3 bases from V and 0 bases from J, with 9 bases in between. The CDR3 region has the DNA TGTGCCAGCAGCTTGACAGGAGACTCCTACGAGCAGTACTTC. Translating gives CASSLTGDSYEQYF.

V usage is TRBV5-1 and J usage is TRBJ1-2, with 8 bases that match TRBD1. Germline CDR1 SGHRS, CDR2 YFSETQ. J was trimmed by 7 bases and V by 0 bases; bases with no gene match: 8. This CDR3 has 15 residues. CDR3 region: CASSLGQGIIRGYTF. In DNA, the CDR3 is TGCGCCAGCAGCTTGGGACAGGGGATTATTCGTGGCTACACCTTC. Looking up the rest from reference TRBV5-1 and TRBJ1-2 gives the full variable domain: KAGVTQTPRYLIKTRGQQVTLSCSPISGHRSVSWYQQTPGQGLQFLFEYFSETQRNKGNFPGRFSGRQFSNSRSEMNVSTLELGDSALYLCASSLGQGIIRGYTFGSGTRLTVV.

This clonotype was counted only a few times. This sequence joins TRBV12-3 or TRBV12-4 and TRBJ2-2; no firm D call. This CDR3 is built from 13 residues. V lost 7 bases to trimming and J lost 5 bases, with 11 bases between them. CDR3 DNA sequence: TGTGCCAGCAACCATGGCGAGACCGGGGAGCTGTTTTTT. Its protein is CASNHGETGELFF.

This clonotype was counted between two and nine times. The chain has TRBV27 and TRBJ1-5; 11 nucleotides match TRBD1. This CDR3 is 14 amino acids long. After removal of 6 bases from V and 7 bases from J, the junction contained 5 bases not matched to a gene. Germline assignment: CDR1 MNHEY and CDR2 SMNVEV (reference sequence). In DNA form, the CDR3 reads TGTGCCAGCAGCGGGGACAGGGGGATCCAGCCCCAGCATTTT. Amino acid sequence: CASSGDRGIQPQHF.

This chain uses TRBV9 with TRBJ1-6; TRBD1 might be the D (5 bases). Per the germline V gene, CDR1 is SGDLS and CDR2 is YYNGEE. This CDR3 has 16 amino acids. Trimming shortened V by 2 bases and J by 5 bases, and 14 bases separated the two germline ends. The CDR3 protein is CASSVYEGNDNSPLHF. CDR3 coding DNA: TGTGCCAGCAGCGTTTACGAGGGGAACGATAATTCACCCCTCCACTTT.

The V call is TRBV29-1, the J call TRBJ1-4; D is unclear. The V gene's germline CDR1 is SQVTM and CDR2 ANQGSEA. This CDR3 comprises 13 residues. V was trimmed by 7 bases and J by 7 bases, leaving 16 bases between them. CDR3 sequence: CSAWTANGEKLFF. The CDR3 DNA reads as TGCAGCGCCTGGACGGCCAACGGTGAAAAACTGTTTTTT.

The chain recombines TRBV9 with TRBJ2-5, with D perhaps being TRBD1 or TRBD2 (5 bases each). CDR1 and CDR2 (germline): SGDLS, YYNGEE. The CDR3 sequence is 14 residues long. V gave up 5 bases and J gave up 2 bases, with 13 bases separating them. Here the CDR3 DNA reads TGTGCCAGCAGTCGTTGGGGGAGTCAAGAGACCCAGTACTTC. Translation: CASSRWGSQETQYF.

There are a few counts of this clonotype. V usage is TRBV6-6 and J usage is TRBJ2-1; TRBD2 might be the D (5 bases). The CDR3 covers 17 residues. Germline V gene lookup returns CDR1 MNHNY and CDR2 SVGAGI (reference sequence). V was trimmed by 4 bases and J by 0 bases, leaving 16 bases between them. CDR3: CASSSPTGSSSYNEQFF. CDR3 DNA sequence: TGTGCCAGCAGTTCACCGACGGGATCCAGCTCCTACAATGAGCAGTTCTTC.

The genes are TRBV30 and TRBJ2-7; the D gene is possibly TRBD1 (5 bases). The CDR3 is 14 amino acids. Trimming cost V 2 bases and J 0 bases, with 11 bases left between them. CDR1 and CDR2 (germline): GTSNPN, SVGIG (reference sequence). The CDR3 bases are TGTGCCTGGAGTCTTGACAGTACCTCCTACGAGCAGTACTTC. Protein sequence: CAWSLDSTSYEQYF.

CDR3 nucleotides: TGCAGCGTTGAAGATATTAATAGCGGAGACTACAATGAGCAGTTCTTC. Amino acid sequence: CSVEDINSGDYNEQFF. The chain joins TRBV29-1 to TRBJ2-1, with TRBD2 as a possible D gene (6 bases). V gave up 0 bases and J gave up 3 bases, with 15 bases separating them. This CDR3 comprises 16 residues. Germline V lookup: CDR1 SQVTM, CDR2 ANQGSEA.

The chain joins TRBV7-2 to TRBJ1-4, with a possible D match to TRBD1 (5 bases). Germline V gene lookup returns CDR1 SGHTA and CDR2 FQGNSA. The germline V and J ends were trimmed by 5 bases and 0 bases, with 10 bases remaining between them. The CDR3 extends over 15 amino acids. This chain's CDR3 is CASSEWTTTNEKLFF. CDR3 DNA: TGTGCCAGCAGCGAATGGACAACAACTAATGAAAAACTGTTTTTT.

The V call is TRBV21-1, the J call TRBJ2-7. TRBV21-1 is a pseudogene. CDR3 length: 13 residues. CDR3 protein: CASSKAHAYEQYF. The CDR3 DNA reads as TGTGCCAGCAGCAAAGCGCATGCCTACGAGCAGTACTTC.

The chain employs TRBV29-1 and TRBJ2-7, with D perhaps matching TRBD2 (6 bases). V gave up 6 bases and J gave up 3 bases, with 18 bases separating them. This CDR3 has 14 residues. Germline lookup yields CDR1 SQVTM and CDR2 ANQGSEA. CDR3 bases: TGCAGCGTGAGACTTAATGGGGGAGGCTACGAGCAGTACTTC. Translating it yields CSVRLNGGGYEQYF.

The rearrangement joins TRBV28 to TRBJ1-5, with TRBD1 identical over 7 bases. The CDR3 spans 14 residues. Germline trimming cut 2 bases from V and 5 bases from J; bases unmatched to any gene: 3. Germline V gene sequence: CDR1 MDHEN, CDR2 SYDVKM. CDR3 sequence: CASSLQGVYQPQHF. The DNA for the CDR3 is TGTGCCAGCAGTTTACAGGGGGTTTATCAGCCCCAGCATTTT.

V and J are TRBV6-5 and TRBJ1-1; D is perhaps TRBD1 (6 bases). Trimming took off 6 bases at V and 3 bases at J, with 14 bases between the two ends. Per germline, CDR1 MNHEY and CDR2 SVGAGI. The CDR3 loop spans 14 amino acids. The CDR3 bases are TGTGCCAGCAGCCCTGTGGGGGGCTACACTGAAGCTTTCTTT. Its protein product is CASSPVGGYTEAFF.

This chain connects TRBV9 to TRBJ2-7; either TRBD1 or TRBD2 may supply D (5 bases each). The ends were cut back, 2 bases at V and 2 bases at J, with 17 bases in the middle. This CDR3 comprises 16 residues. Germline V gene lookup returns CDR1 SGDLS and CDR2 YYNGEE. CDR3 amino acids: CASSVGDGAGTYEQYF. CDR3 nucleotide sequence: TGTGCCAGCAGCGTGGGGGATGGGGCAGGGACCTACGAGCAGTACTTC. The entire variable domain, with the rest obtained from reference TRBV9 and TRBJ2-7, is as follows: DSGVTQTPKHLITATGQRVTLRCSPRSGDLSVYWYQQSLDQGLQFLIQYYNGEERAKGNILERFSAQQFPDLHSELNLSSLELGDSALYFCASSVGDGAGTYEQYFGPGTRLTVT.

The V and J genes are TRBV4-1 and TRBJ2-2, with TRBD2 identical over 13 bases. Germline CDR1 MGHRA, CDR2 YSYEKL. This CDR3 contains 19 residues. Trimming took 0 bases from V and 4 from J; bases not matched to a gene: 8. The CDR3 reads CASSQEELAGGPGTGELFF. In DNA, the CDR3 is TGCGCCAGCAGCCAAGAGGAACTAGCGGGAGGGCCTGGCACCGGGGAGCTGTTTTTT.

The table lists this clonotype with a few counts. The J gene is TRBJ1-4, the V gene TRBV12-3 or TRBV12-4, with 10 nucleotides matching TRBD1. CDR3 length: 15 amino acids. The V gene end was trimmed by 6 bases and the J gene end by 8 bases; junction bases not matched to a gene: 9. The CDR3 protein is CASSLGTGVWEKLFF. In nucleotides, the CDR3 is TGTGCCAGCAGCCTAGGGACAGGGGTGTGGGAAAAACTGTTTTTT.

In its sample, this clonotype was seen a few times. The chain carries TRBV7-9 and TRBJ1-4; D gene unclear. The CDR3 spans 13 residues. V lost 5 bases and J lost 3, with 7 bases in between. CDR1 and CDR2 (germline): SEHNR, FQNEAQ (reference sequence). CDR3 sequence (DNA): TGTGCCAGCAGCGAGGATCCTAATGAAAAACTGTTTTTT. It translates to CASSEDPNEKLFF.

There are a few counts of this clonotype. V is TRBV4-1 and J is TRBJ2-1; 11 bases map to TRBD2. After removal of 0 bases from V and 8 bases from J, the junction contained 3 bases not matched to a gene. The germline gives CDR1 MGHRA, CDR2 YSYEKL. The CDR3 runs to 15 residues. CDR3 bases: TGCGCCAGCAGCCAAGAACTAGCGGGAGTGTATGAGCAGTTCTTC. This codes for CASSQELAGVYEQFF.